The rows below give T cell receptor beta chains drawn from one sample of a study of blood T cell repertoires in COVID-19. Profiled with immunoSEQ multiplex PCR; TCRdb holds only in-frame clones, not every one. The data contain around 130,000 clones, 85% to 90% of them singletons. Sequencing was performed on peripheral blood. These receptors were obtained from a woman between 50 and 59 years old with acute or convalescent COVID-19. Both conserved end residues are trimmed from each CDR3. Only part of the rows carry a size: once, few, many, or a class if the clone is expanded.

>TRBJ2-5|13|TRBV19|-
ASSSHRAIQETQY
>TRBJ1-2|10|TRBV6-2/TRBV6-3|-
ASSVRSAGYT
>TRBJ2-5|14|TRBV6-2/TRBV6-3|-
ASSYGYKGGGQTQY
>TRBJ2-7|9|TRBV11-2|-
ASTSSYEQY
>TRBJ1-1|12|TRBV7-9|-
ASSPRDRNTEAF
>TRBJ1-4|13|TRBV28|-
ASRGGDRANEKLF
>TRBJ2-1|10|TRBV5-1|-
ASSLGHNEQF
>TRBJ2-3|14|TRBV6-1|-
ASSGGTANEADTQY
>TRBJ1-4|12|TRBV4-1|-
ASSMTGVFEKLF
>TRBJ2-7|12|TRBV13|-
ASSPGQRNYEQY
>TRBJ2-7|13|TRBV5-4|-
ATVSAGGPGYEQY
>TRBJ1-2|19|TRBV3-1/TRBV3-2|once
ASSQVWSLWERAKGANGYT
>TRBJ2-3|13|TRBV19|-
ASSIALAAADTQY
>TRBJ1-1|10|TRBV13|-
ASSLEDRGAF
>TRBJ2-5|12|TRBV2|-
ASSGDYLQETQY
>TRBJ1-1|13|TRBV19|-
ASKPGQVMNTEAF
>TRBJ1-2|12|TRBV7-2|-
ASSLAGANYGYT
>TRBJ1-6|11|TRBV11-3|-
ASSQGSNSPLH
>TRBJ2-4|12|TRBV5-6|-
ASSLSGVENIQY
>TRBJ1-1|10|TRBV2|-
ASSAVYTEAF
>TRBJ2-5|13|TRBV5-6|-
ASQLVEWEGETQY
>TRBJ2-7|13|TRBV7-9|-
ASSVSLGRSYEQY
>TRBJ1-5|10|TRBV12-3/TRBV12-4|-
ASSLEVQPQH
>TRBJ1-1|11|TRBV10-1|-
ASTGQGGTEAF
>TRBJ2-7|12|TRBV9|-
ASSVSVASEKQY
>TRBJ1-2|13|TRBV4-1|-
ASSQATWEGNGYT
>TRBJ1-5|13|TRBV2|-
ASIYDREFNQPQH
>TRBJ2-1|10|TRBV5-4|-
ASRAGGPDQF
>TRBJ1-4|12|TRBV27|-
ASSGTGSVGKLF
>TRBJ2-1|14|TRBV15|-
ATSRDDSSSYNEQF
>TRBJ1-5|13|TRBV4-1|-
ASSQDWGGNQPQH
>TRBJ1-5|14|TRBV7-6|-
ASSPMSGEFGQPQH
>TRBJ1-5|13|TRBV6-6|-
ASSYLGGSNQPQH
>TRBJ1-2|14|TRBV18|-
ASSPFDKPANYGYT
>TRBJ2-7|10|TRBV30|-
AGGRETYEQY
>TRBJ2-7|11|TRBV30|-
AWRRTASYEQY
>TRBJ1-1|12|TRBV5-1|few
ASSLRQVGTEAF
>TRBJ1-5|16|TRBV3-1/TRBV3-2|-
ASSPSGTGIHQDQPQH
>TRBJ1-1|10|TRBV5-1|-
ASSLEHAEAF
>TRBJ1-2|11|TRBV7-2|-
ASSPDRVGGYT
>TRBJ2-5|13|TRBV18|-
ASSPTSGGPETQY
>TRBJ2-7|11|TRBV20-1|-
SASGQGNHEQY
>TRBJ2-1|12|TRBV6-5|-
ASAGGQGGNEQF
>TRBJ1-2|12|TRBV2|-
ASRDRDKNYGYT
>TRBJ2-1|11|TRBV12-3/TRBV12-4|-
ASSSGSGHEQF
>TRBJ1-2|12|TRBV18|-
ASSPGQGGYGYT
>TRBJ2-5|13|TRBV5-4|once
ASSFGTTGVETQY
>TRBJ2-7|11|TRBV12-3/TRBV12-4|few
ASSQGQGHEQY
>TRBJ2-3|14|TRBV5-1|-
ASSWGQLRMGDTQY
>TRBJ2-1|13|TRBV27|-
ASSSRGISYNEQF
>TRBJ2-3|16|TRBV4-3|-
ASSLSYTSGVTWDTQY
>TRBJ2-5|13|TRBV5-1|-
ASSLSGGPEETQY
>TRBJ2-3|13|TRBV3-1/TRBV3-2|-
ASSLGTGRTDTQY
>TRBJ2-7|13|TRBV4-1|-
ASSQGPGHPYEQY
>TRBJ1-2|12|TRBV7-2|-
ASSSRTGDYGYT
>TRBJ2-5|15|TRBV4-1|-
ARRILPGLESGETQY
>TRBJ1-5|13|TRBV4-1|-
ASSPLERADQPQH
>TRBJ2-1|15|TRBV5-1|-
ASSVSVIAGGRNEQF
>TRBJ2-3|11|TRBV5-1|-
ASSEAGGPTQY